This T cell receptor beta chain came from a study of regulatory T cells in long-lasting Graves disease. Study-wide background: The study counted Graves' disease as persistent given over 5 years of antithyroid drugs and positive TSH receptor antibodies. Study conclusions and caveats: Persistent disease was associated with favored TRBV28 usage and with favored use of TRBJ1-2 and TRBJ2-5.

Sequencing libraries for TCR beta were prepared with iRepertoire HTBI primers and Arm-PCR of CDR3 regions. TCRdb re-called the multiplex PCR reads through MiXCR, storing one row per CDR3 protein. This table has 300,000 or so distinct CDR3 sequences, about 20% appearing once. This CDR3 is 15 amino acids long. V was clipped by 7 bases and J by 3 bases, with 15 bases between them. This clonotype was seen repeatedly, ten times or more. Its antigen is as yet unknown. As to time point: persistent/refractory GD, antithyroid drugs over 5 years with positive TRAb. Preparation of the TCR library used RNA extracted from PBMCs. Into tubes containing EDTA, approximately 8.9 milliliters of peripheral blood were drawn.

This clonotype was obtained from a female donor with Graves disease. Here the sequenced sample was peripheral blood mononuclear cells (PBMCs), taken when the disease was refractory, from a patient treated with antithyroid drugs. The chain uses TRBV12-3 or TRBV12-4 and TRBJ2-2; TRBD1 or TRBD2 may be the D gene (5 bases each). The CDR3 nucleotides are TGTGCCAGCAACACCCCGGGGCGGGACACCGGGGAGCTGTTTTTT. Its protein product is CASNTPGRDTGELFF.